This T cell receptor (beta chain) was documented in a study of human T cells and chemical hapten exposure. Study information: From small differences in pooled library volume came most of the variation in per-sample TCR yields. Study conclusions and caveats: TCRs at high frequency, those above 1 in 1000, did not change with DPC sensitization.

The library gave individual cDNA molecules unique molecular identifiers. Methods used by the authors: Sampled TCR counts reached a median of around 94,000 per sample, with values ranging from about 23,224 to 700,000. One entry per CDR3 protein, called by TCRdb with MiXCR from the RACE reads. These V and J calls originate from TCRdb's pipeline instead of the authors' own analysis. Among about 45,000 distinct CDR3 sequences listed, 3.5% to 4% were seen once. Sample time point: healthy volunteer bleed at 6 weeks. Total RNA was isolated from whole blood that had not been fractionated. This clonotype came up many times. The antigen is undetermined. Trimming removed 7 bases from V and 9 bases from J, with 22 bases in between. The CDR3 extends over 14 amino acids. Germline loops: CDR1 SQVTM, CDR2 ANQGSEA.

Sequenced: whole blood. This clonotype originated in a human donor in good health. Some clones in this sample may be carry-over from other donors' samples. The V gene is TRBV29-1, the J gene TRBJ2-1, with a weak D call TRBD1 (8 bases). The CDR3 DNA sequence: TGCAGCGAGGTTGGACAGGGAGGGAAGGGTGAGCAGTTCTTC. As protein: CSEVGQGGKGEQFF.